This TCR beta chain is drawn from a study of coeliac disease. Sequencing was performed with immunoSEQ multiplex PCR; in TCRdb, only in-frame clones are kept and a portion is missing. This table has roughly 3,700 clones, roughly 64% appearing once. Whole-study results and caveats: Intraepithelial and lamina propria fractions were not highly pure.

Concerning this clone itself: Its antigen is still unknown.

Germline assignment: CDR1 MDHEN and CDR2 SYDVKM. The CDR3 sequence is 9 residues long. With 3 bases removed from V and 12 bases from J, the gap between germline ends came to 3 bases. V usage is TRBV28 and J usage is TRBJ1-5; no clear D gene. The sample taken for sequencing was lymphocytes from the gut lamina propria. The TCR originated in a woman in her twenties or thirties without celiac disease. CDR3 nucleotides: TGTGCCAGCAGTTTCTTCCAGCATTTT. As protein: CASSFFQHF.